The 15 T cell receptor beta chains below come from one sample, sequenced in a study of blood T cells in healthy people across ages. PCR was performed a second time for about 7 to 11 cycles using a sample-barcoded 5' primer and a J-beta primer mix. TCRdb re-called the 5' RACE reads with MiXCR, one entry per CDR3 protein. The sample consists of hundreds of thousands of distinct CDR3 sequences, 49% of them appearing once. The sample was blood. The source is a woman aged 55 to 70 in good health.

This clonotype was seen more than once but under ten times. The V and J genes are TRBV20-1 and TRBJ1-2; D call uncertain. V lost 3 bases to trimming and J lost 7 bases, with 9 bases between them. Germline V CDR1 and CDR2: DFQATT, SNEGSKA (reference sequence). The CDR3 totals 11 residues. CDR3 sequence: CSARGGVGYTF. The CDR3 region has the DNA TGCAGTGCTAGGGGTGGGGTTGGCTACACCTTC.

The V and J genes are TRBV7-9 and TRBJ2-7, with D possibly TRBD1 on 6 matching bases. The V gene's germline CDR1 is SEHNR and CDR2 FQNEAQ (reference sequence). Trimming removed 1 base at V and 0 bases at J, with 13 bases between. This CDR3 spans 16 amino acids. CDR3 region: CASSLVGAGVSYEQYF. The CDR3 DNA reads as TGTGCCAGCAGCTTAGTTGGTGCAGGGGTCTCCTACGAGCAGTACTTC.

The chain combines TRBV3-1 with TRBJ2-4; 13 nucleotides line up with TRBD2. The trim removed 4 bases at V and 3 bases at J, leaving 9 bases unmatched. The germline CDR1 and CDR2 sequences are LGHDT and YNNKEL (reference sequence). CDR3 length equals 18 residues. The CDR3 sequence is CASSPWTSGSSGKNIQYF. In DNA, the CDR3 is TGTGCCAGCAGCCCCTGGACTAGCGGGAGTAGTGGCAAAAACATTCAGTACTTC.

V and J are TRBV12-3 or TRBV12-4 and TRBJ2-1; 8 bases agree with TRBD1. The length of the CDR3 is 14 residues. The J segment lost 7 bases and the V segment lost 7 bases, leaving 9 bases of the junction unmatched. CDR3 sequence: CASKPPGQANEQFF. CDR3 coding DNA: TGTGCCAGCAAACCACCGGGACAGGCAAATGAGCAGTTCTTC.

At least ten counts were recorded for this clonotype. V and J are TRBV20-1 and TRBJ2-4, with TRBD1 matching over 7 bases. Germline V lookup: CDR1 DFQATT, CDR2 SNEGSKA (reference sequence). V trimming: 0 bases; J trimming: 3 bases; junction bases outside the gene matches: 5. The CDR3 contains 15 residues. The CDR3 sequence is CSARDFRDSKNIQYF. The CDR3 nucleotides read TGCAGTGCTAGAGATTTCCGGGACAGCAAAAACATTCAGTACTTC.

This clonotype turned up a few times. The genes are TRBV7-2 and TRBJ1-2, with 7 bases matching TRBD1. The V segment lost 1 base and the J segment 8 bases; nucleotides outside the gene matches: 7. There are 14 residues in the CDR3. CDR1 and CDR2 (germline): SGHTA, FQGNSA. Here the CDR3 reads CASSLVEGAGGYTF. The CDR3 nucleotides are TGTGCCAGCAGCTTAGTTGAGGGGGCTGGAGGCTACACCTTC.

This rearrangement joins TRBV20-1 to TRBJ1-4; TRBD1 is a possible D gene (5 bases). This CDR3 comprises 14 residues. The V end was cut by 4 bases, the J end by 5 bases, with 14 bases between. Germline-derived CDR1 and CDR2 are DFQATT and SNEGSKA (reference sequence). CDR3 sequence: CSATRRGGNEKLFF. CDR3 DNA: TGCAGTGCTACCCGGCGGGGGGGGAATGAAAAACTGTTTTTT.

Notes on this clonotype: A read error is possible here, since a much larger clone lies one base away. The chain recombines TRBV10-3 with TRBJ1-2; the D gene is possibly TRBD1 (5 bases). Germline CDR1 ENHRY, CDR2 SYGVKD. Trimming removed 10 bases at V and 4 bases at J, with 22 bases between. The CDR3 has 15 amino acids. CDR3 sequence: CATTDRQTNPYGYTF. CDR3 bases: TGTGCCACCACCGATAGACAGACCAATCCCTATGGCTACACCTTC.

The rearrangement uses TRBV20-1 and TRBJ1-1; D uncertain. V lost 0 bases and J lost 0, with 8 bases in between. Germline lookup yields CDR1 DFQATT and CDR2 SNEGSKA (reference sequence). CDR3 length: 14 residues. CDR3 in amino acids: CSARDGRMNTEAFF. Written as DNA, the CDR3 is TGCAGTGCTAGAGATGGACGTATGAACACTGAAGCTTTCTTT.

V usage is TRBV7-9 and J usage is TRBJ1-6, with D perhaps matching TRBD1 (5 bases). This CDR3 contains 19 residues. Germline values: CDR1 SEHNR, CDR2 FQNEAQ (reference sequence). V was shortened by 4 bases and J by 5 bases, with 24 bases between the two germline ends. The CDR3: CASSSYRTGRQLDNSPLHF. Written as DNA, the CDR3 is TGTGCCAGCAGCTCCTATAGAACGGGGCGACAGTTGGATAATTCACCCCTCCACTTT.

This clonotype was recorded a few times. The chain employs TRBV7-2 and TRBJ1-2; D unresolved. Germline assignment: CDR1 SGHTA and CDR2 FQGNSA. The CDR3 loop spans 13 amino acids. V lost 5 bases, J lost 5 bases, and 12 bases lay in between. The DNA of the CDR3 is TGTGCCAGCAGCCGAGATGGGGTGTATGGCTACACCTTC. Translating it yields CASSRDGVYGYTF.

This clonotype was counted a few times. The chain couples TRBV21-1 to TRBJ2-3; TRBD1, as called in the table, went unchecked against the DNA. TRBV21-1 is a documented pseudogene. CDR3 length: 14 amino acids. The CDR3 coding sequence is TGTGCCAGCGCCGCCGGTGGGGGGTCAGATACGCAGTATTTT. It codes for CASAAGGGSDTQYF.

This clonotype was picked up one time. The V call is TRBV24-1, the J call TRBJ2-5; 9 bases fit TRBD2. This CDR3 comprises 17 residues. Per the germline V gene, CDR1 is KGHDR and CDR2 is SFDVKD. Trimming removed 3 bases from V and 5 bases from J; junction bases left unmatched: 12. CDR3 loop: CATSDPSGTSIPETQYF. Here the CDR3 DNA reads TGTGCCACCAGTGATCCATCCGGGACTAGCATACCGGAGACCCAGTACTTC.

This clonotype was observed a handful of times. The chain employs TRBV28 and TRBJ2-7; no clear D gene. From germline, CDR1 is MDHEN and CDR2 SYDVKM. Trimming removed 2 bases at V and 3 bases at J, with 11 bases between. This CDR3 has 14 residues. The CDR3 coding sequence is TGTGCCAGCAGTTTACCCTATCATATCTACGAGCAGTACTTC. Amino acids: CASSLPYHIYEQYF.

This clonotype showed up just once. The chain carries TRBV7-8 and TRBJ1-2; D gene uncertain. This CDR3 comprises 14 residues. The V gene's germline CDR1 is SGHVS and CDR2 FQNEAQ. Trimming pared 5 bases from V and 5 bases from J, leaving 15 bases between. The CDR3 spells CASSPPQRKYGYTF. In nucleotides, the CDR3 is TGTGCCAGCAGCCCACCACAGAGGAAGTATGGCTACACCTTC.